One and the same sample provided the 23 T cell receptor beta chains below, sequenced in a study of blood T cell repertoires in COVID-19. Method: immunoSEQ multiplex PCR; TCRdb's copy keeps in-frame clones and lacks some. The data hold about 250,000 clones, with roughly 84% observed a single time. The sequencing input was peripheral blood. The receptors derive from a human donor with COVID-19, enrolled during active disease. The donor label of this sample is uncertain.

Worth noting for this clone: At one end, the junction sequence differs from germline, possibly due to a read error. V usage is TRBV10-3 and J usage is TRBJ2-7, with 7 bases aligning to TRBD2. Germline CDR1 is ENHRY and CDR2 is SYGVKD. The CDR3 extends over 13 amino acids. The CDR3 DNA reads as TGTGCCATCAGAACTAGCGCCTCCGACGAGCAGTACTTC. Amino acid sequence: CAIRTSASDEQYF.

The genes are TRBV29-1 and TRBJ2-5; tentative D call: TRBD1 (6 bases). The germline gives CDR1 SQVTM, CDR2 ANQGSEA. The germline V and J ends were trimmed by 0 bases and 10 bases, with 9 bases remaining between them. The CDR3 contains 11 residues. The CDR3 coding sequence is TGCAGCGTTGAAGATGGGACACTCCAGTACTTC. It encodes CSVEDGTLQYF.

J is TRBJ2-1 and V is TRBV29-1; possible D gene TRBD1, 6 bases. This CDR3 has 12 amino acids. Germline V gene data show CDR1 as SQVTM and CDR2 as ANQGSEA. With 7 bases removed from V and 4 bases from J, the gap between germline ends came to 11 bases. CDR3 DNA sequence: TGCAGCGGTGGGGGACAATACAATGAGCAGTTCTTC. Translation: CSGGGQYNEQFF.

The chain has TRBV27 and TRBJ1-5, with TRBD1 identical over 8 bases. Germline lookup yields CDR1 MNHEY and CDR2 SMNVEV (reference sequence). The trim removed 0 bases at V and 7 bases at J, leaving 5 bases unmatched. There are 15 residues in the CDR3. CDR3 DNA sequence: TGTGCCAGCAGTTTATCACAGGGGGTTGGCCAGCCCCAGCATTTT. Protein: CASSLSQGVGQPQHF.

The count of this clone is one. The rearrangement links TRBV11-3 to TRBJ2-7; TRBD1 is a possible D gene (6 bases). The CDR3 spans 13 residues. Between the trimmed V and J ends, which lost 5 bases and 4 bases, there was a span of 12 bases. CDR1 is SGHNT and CDR2 is YENEEA in the germline V gene. The CDR3 DNA sequence: TGTGCCAGCAGCCCGAGGACAGCGTACGAGCAGTACTTC. This gives the protein CASSPRTAYEQYF. Using reference TRBV11-3 and TRBJ2-7 for the parts outside the CDR3, the full variable domain is EAGVVQSPRYKIIEKKQPVAFWCNPISGHNTLYWYLQNLGQGPELLIRYENEEAVDDSQLPKDRFSAERLKGVDSTLKIQPAELGDSAVYLCASSPRTAYEQYFGPGTRLTVT.

The rearrangement uses TRBV18 and TRBJ2-1; D not certain. The CDR3 runs to 14 residues. Trimming shortened V by 3 bases and J by 6 bases, and 12 bases separated the two germline ends. From germline, CDR1 is KGHSH and CDR2 LQKENI. For the CDR3, the DNA is TGTGCCAGCTCACCTGATCGGGTTGCCAATGAGCAGTTCTTC. Translated: CASSPDRVANEQFF.

This clone was detected once. The chain couples TRBV6-1 to TRBJ1-5; D is undetermined. Per germline, CDR1 MNHNS and CDR2 SASEGT. V lost 2 bases to trimming and J lost 0 bases, with 11 bases between them. The CDR3 runs 16 residues. The CDR3 bases are TGTGCCAGCAGTGAATTGATGCAGTATAGCAATCAGCCCCAGCATTTT. Encoded protein: CASSELMQYSNQPQHF.

This sequence joins TRBV6-5 and TRBJ1-4; 10 positions match TRBD1. With V trimmed by 5 bases and J by 7 bases, 4 bases remained unmatched. The germline V gene encodes CDR1 MNHEY and CDR2 SVGAGI. This CDR3 spans 14 amino acids. The CDR3 sequence is CASSRQGAFEKLFF. The CDR3 DNA follows: TGTGCCAGCAGTCGACAGGGGGCTTTTGAAAAACTGTTTTTT.

This chain joins TRBV7-8 and TRBJ1-5; weak D call: TRBD1 (6 bases). The CDR3 spans 15 residues. Trimming removed 2 bases at V and 0 bases at J, with 8 bases between. The V gene's germline CDR1 is SGHVS and CDR2 FQNEAQ. CDR3 sequence (DNA): TGTGCCAGCAGCTTAAGGACAGATAGCAATCAGCCCCAGCATTTT. Amino acids: CASSLRTDSNQPQHF.

The rearrangement links TRBV3-1 (or the pseudogene TRBV3-2) to TRBJ2-5, with D possibly TRBD1 on 6 matching bases. The CDR3 consists of 13 residues. The germline V gene has CDR1 LGHDT and CDR2 YNNKEL (reference sequence). Trimming took 7 bases from V and 2 from J, leaving 11 bases between them. The DNA for the CDR3 is TGTGCCAGCACAGCAGGGGTACAAGAGACCCAGTACTTC. It encodes CASTAGVQETQYF.

The chain carries TRBV30 and TRBJ1-6; TRBD1 is a possible D gene (6 bases). The CDR3 is 13 residues long. CDR1 is GTSNPN and CDR2 is SVGIG in the germline V gene (reference sequence). V gave up 0 bases and J gave up 10 bases, with 10 bases separating them. The CDR3, as DNA: TGTGCCTGGAGTGTACAGGGTGTGTCACCCCTCCACTTT. Translated, it gives CAWSVQGVSPLHF.

Concerning this clone: This specimen includes other DNA sequences encoding the same CDR3. The chain carries TRBV28 and TRBJ1-5; D call uncertain. Trimming pared 2 bases from V and 2 bases from J, leaving 7 bases between. The CDR3 has 14 residues. Per the germline V gene, CDR1 is MDHEN and CDR2 is SYDVKM. For the CDR3, the DNA is TGTGCCAGCAGTTTAAGGCAGGGCAATCAGCCCCAGCATTTT. Residues: CASSLRQGNQPQHF.

V is TRBV5-4 and J is TRBJ2-1; 8 nucleotides line up with TRBD2. The CDR3 has 15 residues. Per germline, CDR1 SGHNT and CDR2 YYREEE (reference sequence). V trimming: 1 base; J trimming: 10 bases; junction bases outside the gene matches: 10. This CDR3 reads CASSLYGLAMGEQFF. For the CDR3, the DNA is TGTGCCAGCAGCTTGTATGGACTAGCCATGGGGGAGCAGTTCTTC.

This sequence joins TRBV11-3 and TRBJ2-3, with D perhaps TRBD2 (5 bases). CDR3 length: 12 residues. V lost 4 bases to trimming and J lost 6 bases, with 8 bases between them. The germline V gene encodes CDR1 SGHNT and CDR2 YENEEA. The CDR3 region is CASSSSGDTQYF. DNA of the CDR3: TGTGCCAGCAGCTCGTCGGGGGATACGCAGTATTTT.

The chain is built from TRBV3-1 (or the pseudogene TRBV3-2) and TRBJ2-2, with 8 bases aligning to TRBD2. This CDR3 has 18 residues. V was clipped by 3 bases and J by 5 bases; unmatched bases: 14. Per germline, CDR1 LGHDT and CDR2 YNNKEL (reference sequence). The CDR3 region has the DNA TGTGCCAGCAGCCATGGACCCATCACTAGCGGAGCTACCGGGGAGCTGTTTTTT. Translating gives CASSHGPITSGATGELFF.

The V and J genes are TRBV11-1 and TRBJ2-2; the match to TRBD2 covers 12 bases. The length of the CDR3 is 16 residues. Per germline, CDR1 SGHAT and CDR2 FQDESV (reference sequence). V was clipped by 1 base and J by 6 bases; unmatched bases: 3. The DNA for the CDR3 is TGTGCCAGCAGCTTAGGACTAGCGGGGGCCGCCGGGGAGCTGTTTTTT. Translated: CASSLGLAGAAGELFF.

The V call is TRBV7-6, the J call TRBJ2-2; no reliable D call. CDR3 size: 16 residues. Germline values: CDR1 SGHVS, CDR2 FNYEAQ. V was pared by 2 bases and J by 0 bases, with 10 bases between. CDR3 DNA: TGTGCCAGCAGCTTAAATCCCGGAGCGAACACCGGGGAGCTGTTTTTT. Its protein is CASSLNPGANTGELFF.

This clone was counted a single time. This chain connects TRBV9 to TRBJ1-1; D is uncertain. Germline-derived CDR1 and CDR2 are SGDLS and YYNGEE. V was pared by 0 bases and J by 4 bases, with 10 bases between. The CDR3 consists of 14 residues. CDR3 bases: TGTGCCAGCAGCGTAGTGAGCGGGGTCACTGAAGCTTTCTTT. Translating it yields CASSVVSGVTEAFF. Looking up the rest from reference TRBV9 and TRBJ1-1 gives the full variable domain: DSGVTQTPKHLITATGQRVTLRCSPRSGDLSVYWYQQSLDQGLQFLIQYYNGEERAKGNILERFSAQQFPDLHSELNLSSLELGDSALYFCASSVVSGVTEAFFGQGTRLTVV.

The J gene is TRBJ1-6, the V gene TRBV2; 10 nucleotides align to TRBD1. The V gene end was trimmed by 8 bases and the J gene end by 5 bases; junction bases not matched to a gene: 6. The CDR3 runs 15 residues. Germline lookup yields CDR1 SNHLY and CDR2 FYNNEI. CDR3 residues: CASSGTGANNSPLHF. The CDR3 region has the DNA TGTGCCAGCTCCGGGACAGGGGCTAATAATTCACCCCTCCACTTT.

CDR3 protein: CASSSDRVYSPLHF. The CDR3 DNA reads TGTGCCAGCAGTTCCGACAGGGTGTACTCACCCCTCCACTTT. The chain employs TRBV27 and TRBJ1-6; 7 nucleotides match TRBD1. The CDR3 is 14 residues long. The germline V gene encodes CDR1 MNHEY and CDR2 SMNVEV (reference sequence). V was clipped by 4 bases and J by 10 bases; unmatched bases: 7.

This sequence joins TRBV7-3 and TRBJ1-2; a weak D match, TRBD1 (6 bases). The CDR3 runs to 14 residues. Germline CDR1 reads SGHTA; CDR2 reads FQGTGA. V lost 5 bases and J 1 base, leaving 11 bases between the germline ends. Written as DNA, the CDR3 is TGTGCCAGCAGCACGGACAGCCTTAACTATGGCTACACCTTC. Translating gives CASSTDSLNYGYTF.

The J gene is TRBJ1-5, the V gene TRBV27; D remains ambiguous. The CDR3 spans 14 residues. Germline V gene lookup returns CDR1 MNHEY and CDR2 SMNVEV (reference sequence). V was shortened by 7 bases and J by 0 bases, with 10 bases between the two germline ends. In DNA, the CDR3 is TGTGCCAGCACGGGTCTTTATAGCAATCAGCCCCAGCATTTT. Translated: CASTGLYSNQPQHF.

CDR3 protein: CASSPTAGDATNEKLFF. The CDR3, as DNA: TGTGCCAGCTCACCAACCGCAGGGGATGCAACTAATGAAAAACTGTTTTTT. This rearrangement joins TRBV18 to TRBJ1-4, with D perhaps TRBD1 (6 bases). CDR1 is KGHSH, CDR2 LQKENI, per germline. The CDR3 contains 17 residues. Trimming pared 2 bases from V and 0 bases from J, leaving 13 bases between.